The clone carrying this T cell receptor (beta chain) has more than one count but fewer than ten. The antigen is not known. Each donor's status was that of a healthy bone marrow donor. Germline V gene data show CDR1 as LNHDA and CDR2 as SQIVND (reference sequence). V dropped 6 bases and J dropped 7; count of bases not matched to a gene: 3. There are 13 residues in the CDR3. These data originate in a study of cytomegalovirus exposure and HLA in healthy donors. Study-wide context: From donors who were HLA-typed, an early data release held approximately 80 million unique TCRs. Study findings and constraints: Indistinguishable V segments, including TRBV6-2 and TRBV6-3, were excluded. It was shown in a later analysis that HLA-associated TCR beta chains were more clonally expanded than other, equally common chains.

The PCR was carried out with 60 Vbeta primers and 13 Jbeta primers. The method was immunoSEQ multiplex PCR; TCRdb's version includes in-frame clones alone and lacks a portion of them. This sample carries 100,000 or so clones, approximately 88% of them seen once, and the ten largest clones take 2.1%. The receptor was isolated from a man younger than 35 in good health and CMV-seronegative. Sequencing input: PBMCs. This rearrangement joins TRBV19 to TRBJ1-6; 7 nucleotides agree with TRBD1. CDR3 in DNA: TGTGCCAGTAGAGGGGACAGAAATTCACCCCTCCACTTT. Protein sequence: CASRGDRNSPLHF.